A single sample is the source of the 6 T cell receptor beta chains below, sequenced in a study of OX40 agonist ivuxolimab in advanced cancers. Clones were sequenced by immunoSEQ multiplex PCR, and TCRdb holds only the in-frame ones, with some missing. The sample contains about 51,000 clones, roughly 84% of which appear only once. Here the sequenced sample was CD4+ or CD8+ T cells sorted from blood, taken in a trial of the OX40 agonist ivuxolimab. The receptors originated from an adult with an advanced solid tumor such as melanoma, head and neck, liver or kidney cancer.

The chain recombines TRBV19 with TRBJ2-5, with TRBD1 matching over 7 bases. The CDR3 sequence is 15 residues long. Trimming took 3 bases from V and 3 from J; bases not matched to a gene: 7. Germline V lookup: CDR1 LNHDA, CDR2 SQIVND (reference sequence). The DNA for the CDR3 is TGTGCCAGTAGTATTCTCCCGGGACAGAAAGAGACCCAGTACTTC. It specifies CASSILPGQKETQYF.

The rearrangement joins TRBV4-1 to TRBJ2-7, with 9 bases aligning to TRBD2. This CDR3 region has 15 residues. Germline loops: CDR1 MGHRA, CDR2 YSYEKL. Losses at the gene ends were 2 bases for V and 5 bases for J; bases not matched to a gene: 7. The CDR3 loop is CASSQPGLAVDEQYF. The CDR3 DNA reads as TGCGCCAGCAGCCAACCGGGACTAGCAGTTGACGAGCAGTACTTC.

The chain couples TRBV21-1 to TRBJ2-1; the DNA was not used to check the table's D call, TRBD1. TRBV21-1 represents a pseudogene. CDR3 size: 15 residues. CDR3 nucleotide sequence: TGTGCCAGCAGCAGGACAGGTCCCCACGTCCATGAGCAGTTCTTC. Protein: CASSRTGPHVHEQFF.

This chain uses TRBV7-8 with TRBJ2-5, with 7 bases that match TRBD1. The CDR3 extends over 16 amino acids. CDR1 and CDR2 from the germline V gene are SGHVS and FQNEAQ. J lost 4 bases, V lost 3 bases, and 11 bases had no gene match. CDR3 sequence: CASSFNEGALRETQYF. CDR3 bases: TGTGCCAGCAGCTTTAACGAGGGGGCGTTGAGAGAGACCCAGTACTTC.

This clone was recorded once. For the CDR3, the DNA is TGCAGCGCTAGGACACCGACCTACAATGAGCAGTTCTTC. This encodes CSARTPTYNEQFF. The J gene is TRBJ2-1, the V gene TRBV29-1; possible D gene TRBD1, 5 bases. Trimming stripped 7 bases from V and 2 bases from J, with 12 bases between. Per germline, CDR1 SQVTM and CDR2 ANQGSEA. The CDR3 loop spans 13 amino acids.

The rearrangement links TRBV15 to TRBJ2-3; either TRBD1 or TRBD2 may fit D (5 bases each). Germline values: CDR1 LNHNV, CDR2 YYDKDF (reference sequence). The CDR3 is 15 amino acids. V lost 5 bases, J lost 0 bases, and 12 bases lay in between. CDR3 residues: CATSDRDGSTDTQYF. CDR3 DNA sequence: TGTGCCACCAGCGACCGGGACGGTAGCACAGATACGCAGTATTTT.